Many counts were recorded for the clone carrying this TCR beta chain. It was with a constant-region primer and a V-primer adapter that TCRs were amplified over around 19 PCR cycles. TCRdb analysed the reads with MiXCR anew, one entry per CDR3 protein. The sample includes under 60,000 distinct CDR3 sequences, approximately 31% of them seen just once. The record originates from a study of low-dose radiotherapy and immunotherapy resistance in tumors. Turning to the study itself: Individuals in Cohort 2 had 1 Gy per fraction every two weeks, adding up to 13 Gy over 26 weeks.

Time point meaning: after trial treatment. Treatment reported: LDRT plus nivolumab, ipilimumab, low-dose cyclophosphamide and aspirin (RACIN trial). Qualifying patients carried advanced solid tumors devoid of tumor-infiltrating lymphocytes. The germline CDR1 and CDR2 sequences are DFQATT and SNEGSKA (reference sequence). Trimming at V came to 8 bases and at J to 12 bases, leaving 18 bases not matched to a gene. This CDR3 has 14 residues. The TCR originated in a male donor with rectosigmoid adenocarcinoma. This rearrangement joins TRBV20-1 to TRBJ2-1, with 8 nucleotides matching TRBD2. Sequences were derived from PBMCs, sampled after low-dose radiotherapy plus immunotherapy. CDR3 region: CSLRRPSGLEVQFF. The CDR3, as DNA: TGCAGTCTCAGGAGGCCTAGCGGGTTGGAGGTGCAGTTCTTC.